These 29 T cell receptor beta chains share one sample of origin, sequenced in a study of T cell repertoires in cytomegalovirus infection. TCRdb reprocessed the reads with MiXCR, giving one entry per CDR3 protein. The sample includes 100,000 or so distinct CDR3 sequences, around 40% of them seen just once. Their antigens remain unidentified. Material: CD8+ T cells from cultured PBMCs, obtained from culture after CMV antigen stimulation. These receptors all come from a human donor in good health (CMV status not recorded). Some clones in this sample may be carry-over from other donors' samples.

This clonotype showed up just once. V usage is TRBV6-1 and J usage is TRBJ2-1, with 12 positions matching TRBD2. The CDR3 length is 14 residues. The V and J ends lost 10 bases and 8 bases, in that order; junction bases with no gene match: 9. Germline assignment: CDR1 MNHNS and CDR2 SASEGT. CDR3: CATRGLAGLDEQFF. The CDR3 DNA reads as TGTGCCACCAGGGGACTAGCGGGTCTCGATGAGCAGTTCTTC.

This clonotype was picked up a small number of times. The gene calls are TRBV12-3 or TRBV12-4 and TRBJ1-1; D unclear. V was cut by 3 bases and J by 7 bases, with 12 bases left in between. The CDR3 contains 13 residues. CDR3 DNA: TGTGCCAGCAGTTTGATCGGGCAAGGTGAAGCTTTCTTT. It specifies CASSLIGQGEAFF.

This clonotype was seen ten or more times. The chain joins TRBV7-2 to TRBJ2-1, with D hard to call. CDR3 size: 12 residues. Trimming took 3 bases from V and 10 from J, leaving 10 bases between them. The V gene's germline CDR1 is SGHTA and CDR2 FQGNSA. The CDR3 loop is CASSFGRREQFF. Here the CDR3 DNA reads TGTGCCAGCAGCTTTGGGCGGCGGGAGCAGTTCTTC.

This chain uses TRBV27 with TRBJ1-1, with D perhaps matching TRBD1 (5 bases). V lost 4 bases and J lost 2, with 8 bases in between. The CDR3 contains 13 residues. The germline V gene encodes CDR1 MNHEY and CDR2 SMNVEV (reference sequence). The CDR3 sequence: CASSWGRNTEAFF. The CDR3 coding sequence is TGTGCCAGCAGTTGGGGGAGAAACACTGAAGCTTTCTTT.

There are a few counts of this clonotype. V usage is TRBV7-9 and J usage is TRBJ1-4; unclear D gene. V gave up 4 bases and J gave up 8 bases, with 8 bases separating them. This CDR3 is built from 12 residues. The germline V gene encodes CDR1 SEHNR and CDR2 FQNEAQ (reference sequence). CDR3 residues: CASSSSWEKLFF. DNA of the CDR3: TGTGCCAGCAGCTCGTCATGGGAAAAACTGTTTTTT.

This rearrangement joins TRBV11-2 to TRBJ1-3; weak D call: TRBD1 (5 bases). The germline V gene encodes CDR1 SGHAT and CDR2 FQNNGV. This CDR3 comprises 15 residues. The V end was cut by 8 bases, the J end by 2 bases, with 16 bases between. The CDR3 region is CASAWVVGAGNTIYF. The CDR3 coding sequence is TGTGCCAGCGCATGGGTAGTAGGGGCTGGAAACACCATATATTTT.

This clonotype showed up just a few times. The rearrangement links TRBV12-3 or TRBV12-4 to TRBJ2-1; tentatively, D is TRBD1 (5 bases). The CDR3 runs 13 residues. Trimming removed 4 bases at V and 6 bases at J, with 10 bases between. The DNA of the CDR3 is TGTGCCAGCAGTTACGTGGGGCCCAATGAGCAGTTCTTC. As protein: CASSYVGPNEQFF.

The chain recombines TRBV3-1 with TRBJ2-7; 7 bases fit TRBD2. The CDR3 consists of 15 residues. J gave up 7 bases and V 6 bases, and 15 bases lay outside the gene matches. The germline CDR1 and CDR2 sequences are LGHDT and YNNKEL (reference sequence). The DNA for the CDR3 is TGTGCCAGCAGTCACATGTCGGGGGGATCGCAAGAGCAGTACTTC. Translation gives CASSHMSGGSQEQYF.

The genes are TRBV12-3 or TRBV12-4 and TRBJ1-4; TRBD1 might be the D (6 bases). Trimming pared 1 base from V and 5 bases from J, leaving 8 bases between. This CDR3 is built from 14 residues. The CDR3 spells CASSLEGGNEKLFF. CDR3 coding DNA: TGTGCCAGCAGTTTAGAAGGGGGAAATGAAAAACTGTTTTTT.

A few counts support this clonotype. The CDR3 DNA is TGTGTCCCCCTCCTAGCACAAGTAGTCCCGGGAGAGACCCAGTACTTC. Its protein product is CVPLLAQVVPGETQYF. The chain employs TRBV7-2 and TRBJ2-5; possibly TRBD2 for D (5 bases). Germline V lookup: CDR1 SGHTA, CDR2 FQGNSA. CDR3 length equals 16 residues.

This clonotype came up a few times. This chain uses TRBV7-2 with TRBJ2-7, with TRBD1 matching over 9 bases. With 2 bases clipped from V and 7 bases from J, the junction kept 6 bases outside the gene matches. Looked up from germline, CDR1 is SGHTA and CDR2 is FQGNSA. The CDR3 is made up of 14 amino acids. CDR3 DNA sequence: TGTGCCAGCAGCTTATCAGGACAGGGGTGGGAGCAGTACTTC. Protein product: CASSLSGQGWEQYF.

Turning to this clonotype: One end of the junction does not line up with germline, which may come from a read error. The chain has TRBV11-2 and TRBJ2-2, with D possibly TRBD1 on 6 matching bases. The germline gives CDR1 SGHAT, CDR2 FQNNGV. The CDR3 has 12 amino acids. The CDR3 bases are TGTACCAGCAGTCAGGGACATCGGGAGCTGTTTTTT. Protein product: CTSSQGHRELFF.

The chain joins TRBV23-1 to TRBJ2-3; tentative D call: TRBD2 (5 bases). TRBV23-1 is recorded as an ORF, its role being uncertain. The CDR3 contains 14 residues. V was pared by 6 bases and J by 3 bases, with 13 bases between. CDR3 nucleotide sequence: TGCGCCAGCAGCCCAAAACGGGGTACAGATACGCAGTATTTT. Translated, it gives CASSPKRGTDTQYF.

This clonotype was seen more than once but under ten times. The gene calls are TRBV7-3 and TRBJ2-2, with 10 nucleotides matching TRBD2. CDR1 SGHTA and CDR2 FQGTGA come from the germline V gene. V shed 5 bases, J shed 6 bases, and the junction held 6 bases outside the gene matches. The CDR3 totals 15 residues. The CDR3 loop reads CASSPSGGASGELFF. DNA of the CDR3: TGTGCCAGCAGCCCCAGCGGGGGGGCTTCCGGGGAGCTGTTTTTT.

The table lists this clonotype with a few counts. V gene TRBV12-3 or TRBV12-4 combines with J gene TRBJ2-7, with D tentatively TRBD1 (5 bases). V lost 1 base, J lost 2 bases, and 9 bases lay in between. CDR3 size: 14 residues. In DNA, the CDR3 is TGTGCCAGCAGTTTAGGGGGCGAGACCTACGAGCAGTACTTC. As protein: CASSLGGETYEQYF.

This chain joins TRBV12-3 or TRBV12-4 and TRBJ1-2; 9 bases fit TRBD1. CDR3 size: 14 residues. The V segment lost 4 bases and the J segment 4 bases; nucleotides outside the gene matches: 4. This CDR3 reads CASSWGQGGYGYTF. The CDR3 DNA is TGTGCCAGCAGTTGGGGACAGGGTGGCTATGGCTACACCTTC.

This CDR3 is CASSTTFLGLTEAFF. The CDR3 DNA is TGTGCCAGCAGCACGACATTCTTAGGTCTCACTGAAGCTTTCTTT. The chain employs TRBV28 and TRBJ1-1, with D unclear. Per the germline V gene, CDR1 is MDHEN and CDR2 is SYDVKM. Trimming pared 6 bases from V and 4 bases from J, leaving 18 bases between. The CDR3 runs to 15 residues.

The chain recombines TRBV3-1 with TRBJ1-1, with D hard to call. V dropped 0 bases and J dropped 6 bases, with 5 bases sitting between them. CDR1 LGHDT and CDR2 YNNKEL come from the germline V gene (reference sequence). CDR3 size: 12 residues. The CDR3 region is CASSQDLAEAFF. CDR3 nucleotide sequence: TGTGCCAGCAGCCAAGATCTGGCTGAAGCTTTCTTT.

The table lists this clonotype with a few counts. CDR3 loop: CASSVTGGVGSPLHF. The CDR3 region has the DNA TGTGCCAGCAGCGTGACAGGGGGCGTTGGTTCACCCCTCCACTTT. The chain uses TRBV12-3 or TRBV12-4 and TRBJ1-6; TRBD1 agrees at 10 bases. The V segment lost 6 bases and the J segment 9 bases; nucleotides outside the gene matches: 8. The CDR3 loop spans 15 amino acids.

CDR3 residues: CSALTGVNTEAFF. Written as DNA, the CDR3 is TGCAGTGCCTTGACAGGGGTGAACACTGAAGCTTTCTTT. The rearrangement links TRBV20-1 to TRBJ1-1, with 8 nucleotides matching TRBD1. Germline V gene sequence: CDR1 DFQATT, CDR2 SNEGSKA (reference sequence). The ends lost 6 bases at V and 0 bases at J; junction bases unmatched: 3. This CDR3 has 13 residues.

The rearrangement joins TRBV4-1 to TRBJ2-1; TRBD2 matches at 8 bases. The germline V gene has CDR1 MGHRA and CDR2 YSYEKL. This CDR3 comprises 15 residues. The J segment lost 8 bases and the V segment lost 1 base, leaving 7 bases of the junction unmatched. Here the CDR3 reads CASSQGTSIVYEQFF. DNA for the CDR3: TGCGCCAGCAGCCAAGGGACTAGCATCGTCTATGAGCAGTTCTTC.

This chain uses TRBV27 with TRBJ2-2; maybe TRBD2 (5 bases). In germline, CDR1 is MNHEY, CDR2 SMNVEV (reference sequence). The CDR3 has 15 residues. Trimming left V 2 bases short and J 7 bases short, with 14 bases between. The CDR3 region has the DNA TGTGCCAGCAGTTTACGGCTAGCCAAGATCGGGGAGCTGTTTTTT. Translation: CASSLRLAKIGELFF.

As regards this clonotype: One junction end does not reproduce the germline sequence, and a read error may be involved. The rearrangement links TRBV13 to TRBJ2-5, with no clear D. This CDR3 comprises 13 residues. CDR1 is PRHDT, CDR2 FYEKMQ, per germline (reference sequence). In nucleotides, the CDR3 is TGCGCCAGCAGCTCCGGATACACTGAGACCCAGTACTTC. This translates into CASSSGYTETQYF.

This clonotype was seen a few times. The chain recombines TRBV20-1 with TRBJ2-5; no firm D call. The V and J ends lost 0 bases and 2 bases respectively, with 13 bases between them. Germline-derived CDR1 and CDR2 are DFQATT and SNEGSKA (reference sequence). The CDR3 is made up of 15 amino acids. In nucleotides, the CDR3 is TGCAGTGCTAGAGATATAGACTCACGACAAGAGACCCAGTACTTC. Translated, it gives CSARDIDSRQETQYF.

In this sample, this clonotype turned up a few times. The chain is built from TRBV7-8 and TRBJ2-1, with 8 positions matching TRBD2. V lost 5 bases to trimming and J lost 11 bases; unmatched junction nucleotides: 14. The CDR3 consists of 15 residues. Germline V gives CDR1 SGHVS, CDR2 FQNEAQ. In nucleotides, the CDR3 is TGTGCCAGCAGCGGGGCGCCAGAGCGGGGGCGGCAGCAGTTCTTC. This translates into CASSGAPERGRQQFF.

This chain links TRBV23-1 with TRBJ1-1; D is possibly TRBD1 (5 bases). TRBV23-1 is given ORF status, its function remaining uncertain. The CDR3 consists of 14 residues. V was trimmed by 8 bases and J by 3 bases, leaving 16 bases between them. Here the CDR3 reads CASPIAPGHTEAFF. The CDR3 nucleotides read TGCGCCAGCCCCATAGCCCCGGGGCACACTGAAGCTTTCTTT.

The chain has TRBV2 and TRBJ1-6; possibly TRBD1 for D (5 bases). The CDR3 sequence is 15 residues long. The V gene lost 6 bases and the J gene lost 0 bases, with 9 bases spanning the gap. Germline V lookup: CDR1 SNHLY, CDR2 FYNNEI. This CDR3 is CASRGDSSYNSPLHF. The CDR3 nucleotides read TGTGCCAGCAGGGGAGACAGCTCCTATAATTCACCCCTCCACTTT.

The V call is TRBV6-5, the J call TRBJ2-5, with 7 nucleotides matching TRBD2. Germline V CDR1 and CDR2: MNHEY, SVGAGI. The CDR3 is 17 amino acids. The ends lost 0 bases at V and 5 bases at J; junction bases unmatched: 12. This chain's CDR3 is CASSYSGGGGDFETQYF. The CDR3 DNA reads as TGTGCCAGCAGTTACTCTGGTGGCGGGGGTGACTTTGAGACCCAGTACTTC.

There are a few counts of this clonotype. CDR3 nucleotides: TGTGCCAGCAGCTTAACGTCGGGACTACGAGAGACCCAGTACTTC. It specifies CASSLTSGLRETQYF. The chain links TRBV7-3 to TRBJ2-5, with TRBD2 matching 7 bases. Looked up from germline, CDR1 is SGHTA and CDR2 is FQGTGA. The V segment lost 0 bases and the J segment 4 bases; nucleotides outside the gene matches: 5. There are 15 residues in the CDR3.